The present T cell receptor beta chain was sequenced within a study of T-cell memory formation after mild COVID-19. Whole-study findings and limits: Day 15 to 85 contractors were CD4/CD8 balanced; later expanders leaned CD4+. Among clones peaking at day 37 in the second wave, SARS-CoV-2 specificity remained unconfirmed.

5'RACE primed from the constant segment yielded TCR alpha and TCR beta cDNA libraries bearing sample barcodes and UMIs. MiXCR, run by TCRdb on the 5' RACE reads, gives a single entry per CDR3 protein. There are 470,000 or so distinct CDR3 sequences in the sample; about 23% occur only once, and roughly an eighth lies in the top ten. On this clonotype itself: Its matching antigen is unknown.

CDR3 length equals 13 residues. Per the germline V gene, CDR1 is SQVTM and CDR2 is ANQGSEA. V lost 6 bases and J lost 7, with 16 bases in between. This rearrangement joins TRBV29-1 to TRBJ2-1, with D unclear. The specimen was PBMCs or a T cell subset sorted from them (not recorded which). The TCR originated in an adult woman who had mild COVID-19 (a few samples of this study predate the infection). Cell type and time point are not known. The CDR3 protein is CSVGDRQGNEQFF. As DNA, the CDR3 is TGCAGCGTCGGCGACCGACAAGGGAATGAGCAGTTCTTC.